The 31 T cell receptor beta chains presented below share a single source sample, sequenced in a study of OX40 agonist ivuxolimab in advanced cancers. Here immunoSEQ multiplex PCR was the method, and the copy in TCRdb shows in-frame clones only, minus some. The repertoire includes 60,000 to 95,000 clones, 85% of them detected once, and under 0.75% sits in the top ten. This sample comprised CD4+ or CD8+ T cells sorted from blood, obtained in a trial of the OX40 agonist ivuxolimab. These receptor sequences come from an adult with an advanced solid tumor such as melanoma, head and neck, liver or kidney cancer.

This chain links TRBV7-9 with TRBJ1-2; D remains ambiguous. V was cut by 5 bases and J by 9 bases, with 13 bases left in between. The CDR3 covers 12 residues. Germline CDR1 reads SEHNR; CDR2 reads FQNEAQ (reference sequence). In DNA, the CDR3 is TGTGCCAGCAGCCAAGCCGGGCAAAGCTACACCTTC. Protein sequence: CASSQAGQSYTF. Full variable domain (remainder filled in from reference TRBV7-9 and TRBJ1-2): DTGVSQNPRHKITKRGQNVTFRCDPISEHNRLYWYRQTLGQGPEFLTYFQNEAQLEKSRLLSDRFSAERPKGSFSTLEIQRTEQGDSAMYLCASSQAGQSYTFGSGTRLTVV.

The V gene is TRBV9, the J gene TRBJ2-5, with D possibly TRBD1 on 6 matching bases. The V gene lost 3 bases and the J gene lost 4 bases, with 13 bases spanning the gap. The CDR3 covers 14 residues. Germline V gives CDR1 SGDLS, CDR2 YYNGEE. The CDR3 loop reads CASSAQGRGETQYF. Here the CDR3 DNA reads TGTGCCAGCAGCGCACAGGGACGTGGAGAGACCCAGTACTTC.

The gene calls are TRBV2 and TRBJ2-1; D not certain. The CDR3 is made up of 16 amino acids. The V end was cut by 3 bases, the J end by 0 bases, with 12 bases between. CDR1 and CDR2 (germline): SNHLY, FYNNEI. The CDR3 is CASSELKGRSYNEQFF. The DNA for the CDR3 is TGTGCCAGCAGTGAGCTAAAGGGCCGCTCCTACAATGAGCAGTTCTTC.

This chain uses TRBV18 with TRBJ2-7; no clear D. Germline values: CDR1 KGHSH, CDR2 LQKENI. The V end lost 2 bases, the J end lost 0 bases, and 8 bases lay between the germline ends. CDR3 size: 14 residues. CDR3 in amino acids: CASSPASLSYEQYF. CDR3 in DNA: TGTGCCAGCTCACCAGCGTCCCTCTCCTACGAGCAGTACTTC.

The CDR3 sequence is CASSQGAGGLIDTQYF. CDR3 nucleotides: TGCGCCAGCAGCCAAGGTGCAGGGGGTTTGATAGATACGCAGTATTTT. This chain joins TRBV4-1 and TRBJ2-3; 7 bases are a match to TRBD1. J gave up 5 bases and V 1 base, and 9 bases lay outside the gene matches. The length of the CDR3 is 16 residues. The germline CDR1 and CDR2 sequences are MGHRA and YSYEKL.

The genes are TRBV6-7 and TRBJ1-2, with D possibly being TRBD1 (5 bases). TRBV6-7 is sorted into the ORF group, with uncertain function. V dropped 4 bases and J dropped 7 bases, with 22 bases sitting between them. The CDR3 covers 16 residues. The CDR3 sequence is CASSLTTKGTGSGYTF. Written as DNA, the CDR3 is TGTGCCAGCAGTTTAACTACCAAAGGGACGGGATCTGGCTACACCTTC.

The J gene is TRBJ2-3, the V gene TRBV7-8; 10 bases are shared with TRBD2. This CDR3 is built from 15 residues. The germline V gene encodes CDR1 SGHVS and CDR2 FQNEAQ. Trimming removed 5 bases from V and 3 bases from J; junction bases left unmatched: 5. The CDR3 loop reads CASSVPGLATDTQYF. The CDR3 DNA follows: TGTGCCAGCAGCGTACCGGGACTAGCGACAGATACGCAGTATTTT.

CDR3 in DNA: TGCAGTGCTATTGGAAACACCATATATTTT. Protein: CSAIGNTIYF. The V gene is TRBV20-1, the J gene TRBJ1-3; D gene unclear. This CDR3 is 10 amino acids long. The V gene lost 4 bases and the J gene lost 3 bases, with 1 base spanning the gap. From germline, CDR1 is DFQATT and CDR2 SNEGSKA (reference sequence).

The chain carries TRBV7-3 and TRBJ2-7; no clear D gene. The CDR3 loop spans 13 amino acids. Germline lookup yields CDR1 SGHTA and CDR2 FQGTGA. Deletions cut 4 bases from V and 7 bases from J, with 14 bases between. As DNA, the CDR3 is TGTGCCAGCAGCTCCCAGGCTATCGGGGAGCAGTACTTC. Encoded protein: CASSSQAIGEQYF.

The rearrangement uses TRBV7-9 and TRBJ2-5, with D unclear. The CDR3 covers 12 residues. V was pared by 0 bases and J by 5 bases, with 4 bases between. Germline values: CDR1 SEHNR, CDR2 FQNEAQ (reference sequence). This CDR3 is CASSLAEETQYF. The CDR3 DNA follows: TGTGCCAGCAGCTTAGCGGAGGAGACCCAGTACTTC.

This rearrangement joins TRBV5-1 to TRBJ2-3, with D hard to call. This CDR3 comprises 15 residues. Germline lookup yields CDR1 SGHRS and CDR2 YFSETQ. Trimming pared 0 bases from V and 2 bases from J, leaving 10 bases between. CDR3 sequence: CASSLASDPTDTQYF. The CDR3 DNA follows: TGCGCCAGCAGCTTGGCCTCCGATCCCACAGATACGCAGTATTTT.

The rearrangement links TRBV10-1 to TRBJ2-5, with TRBD2 identical over 8 bases. Trimming took 2 bases from V and 5 from J; bases not matched to a gene: 16. Germline lookup yields CDR1 WNHNN and CDR2 SYGVQD (reference sequence). The CDR3 spans 18 residues. CDR3 amino acids: CASSEPLAGTPVSETQYF. The CDR3 DNA follows: TGCGCCAGCAGTGAGCCGCTAGCGGGTACTCCGGTGTCGGAGACCCAGTACTTC.

The chain couples TRBV7-2 to TRBJ2-1, with 7 nucleotides matching TRBD2. This CDR3 comprises 15 residues. Germline assignment: CDR1 SGHTA and CDR2 FQGNSA. J was trimmed by 6 bases and V by 2 bases; bases with no gene match: 7. CDR3 nucleotides: TGTGCCAGCAGCTTATGGTGGGTAGCGGGCAATGAGCAGTTCTTC. It encodes CASSLWWVAGNEQFF. Combining the CDR3 with reference TRBV7-2 and TRBJ2-1 gives the whole variable domain GAGVSQSPSNKVTEKGKDVELRCDPISGHTALYWYRQSLGQGLEFLIYFQGNSAPDKSGLPSDRFSAERTGGSVSTLTIQRTQQEDSAVYLCASSLWWVAGNEQFFGPGTRLTVL.

The V call is TRBV11-1, the J call TRBJ2-5; perhaps D is TRBD1 or TRBD2 (5 bases each). Germline values: CDR1 SGHAT, CDR2 FQDESV (reference sequence). CDR3 size: 13 residues. V was cut by 4 bases and J by 9 bases, with 15 bases left in between. CDR3 region: CASSSRQLGAQYF. The CDR3 DNA sequence: TGTGCCAGCAGCTCTAGACAGCTGGGGGCCCAGTACTTC.

The rearrangement joins TRBV5-6 to TRBJ2-7; possible D gene TRBD1, 6 bases. Germline V gives CDR1 SGHDT, CDR2 YYEEEE. This CDR3 contains 13 residues. The ends were cut back, 5 bases at V and 6 bases at J, with 15 bases in the middle. CDR3 nucleotides: TGTGCCAGCAGGGCAGAGGGGGAATCCGAGCAGTACTTC. It translates to CASRAEGESEQYF.

V gene TRBV14 combines with J gene TRBJ2-1; possibly TRBD2 for D (6 bases). The CDR3 has 14 amino acids. From germline, CDR1 is SGHDN and CDR2 FVKESK. Deletions cut 1 base from V and 9 bases from J, with 13 bases between. The CDR3 DNA reads TGTGCCAGCAGCCAAGTAGGGAGGCGGCGTGAGCAGTTCTTC. Amino acids: CASSQVGRRREQFF. Supplemented by reference TRBV14 and TRBJ2-1, the full variable domain reads EAGVTQFPSHSVIEKGQTVTLRCDPISGHDNLYWYRRVMGKEIKFLLHFVKESKQDESGMPNNRFLAERTGGTYSTLKVQPAELEDSGVYFCASSQVGRRREQFFGPGTRLTVL.

This clone has only a few counts. The chain combines TRBV6-1 with TRBJ1-2; no definite D call. This CDR3 has 11 amino acids. Trimming removed 6 bases at V and 6 bases at J, with 8 bases between. Germline V gene data show CDR1 as MNHNS and CDR2 as SASEGT. CDR3 in DNA: TGTGCCAGCAGCCTGCGAGATGGCTACACCTTC. It yields the protein CASSLRDGYTF.

This clone was detected once. The chain couples TRBV4-2 to TRBJ2-6; D is unclear. Deletions cut 0 bases from V and 4 bases from J, with 10 bases between. Germline CDR1 and CDR2: LGHNA and YNFKEQ. The CDR3 runs to 16 residues. The CDR3 loop reads CASSQDRAAGANVLTF. For the CDR3, the DNA is TGTGCCAGCAGCCAAGATAGGGCAGCCGGGGCCAACGTCCTGACTTTC.

The chain couples TRBV10-2 to TRBJ1-3; D gene unclear. Germline assignment: CDR1 WSHSY and CDR2 SAAADI. The germline V and J ends were trimmed by 2 bases and 2 bases, with 7 bases remaining between them. This CDR3 comprises 14 residues. The CDR3 loop is CASSEPVAGNTIYF. CDR3 nucleotide sequence: TGCGCCAGCAGTGAGCCAGTTGCTGGAAACACCATATATTTT.

CDR3 sequence reads: CASSQFPQGTNEKLFF. CDR3 DNA sequence: TGTGCCAGCAGCCAATTCCCACAGGGGACTAATGAAAAACTGTTTTTT. The chain joins TRBV4-2 to TRBJ1-4; 7 bases line up with TRBD1. The CDR3 runs to 16 residues. Trimming took 2 bases from V and 2 from J; bases not matched to a gene: 5. Germline V gene lookup returns CDR1 LGHNA and CDR2 YNFKEQ.

The V and J genes are TRBV4-1 and TRBJ2-2; 16 bases match TRBD2. Per the germline V gene, CDR1 is MGHRA and CDR2 is YSYEKL. V gave up 2 bases and J gave up 6 bases; unmatched junction bases: 6. The CDR3 extends over 18 amino acids. The CDR3 protein is CASSQTGLAGGLAGELFF. CDR3 sequence (DNA): TGCGCCAGCAGCCAAACGGGACTAGCGGGGGGGCTGGCCGGGGAGCTGTTTTTT.

The table lists this clone with a few counts. The chain uses TRBV7-2 and TRBJ2-7, with 9 nucleotides matching TRBD1. J gave up 2 bases and V 5 bases, and 16 bases lay outside the gene matches. The CDR3 length is 18 residues. Germline V gives CDR1 SGHTA, CDR2 FQGNSA. CDR3 sequence: CASSRALSGTGFPYEQYF. The CDR3, as DNA: TGTGCCAGCAGCCGCGCGTTGTCCGGGACAGGGTTTCCCTACGAGCAGTACTTC. Filled out from reference TRBV7-2 and TRBJ2-7, the complete variable domain reads GAGVSQSPSNKVTEKGKDVELRCDPISGHTALYWYRQSLGQGLEFLIYFQGNSAPDKSGLPSDRFSAERTGGSVSTLTIQRTQQEDSAVYLCASSRALSGTGFPYEQYFGPGTRLTVT.

CDR3 coding DNA: TGTGCCAGTCAGGGACTAGCGGCAAACACCGGGGAGCTGTTTTTT. Encoded protein: CASQGLAANTGELFF. V gene TRBV7-6 combines with J gene TRBJ2-2; 11 bases match TRBD2. This CDR3 is built from 15 residues. Germline CDR1 is SGHVS and CDR2 is FNYEAQ. Trimming removed 9 bases from V and 2 bases from J; junction bases left unmatched: 5.

The gene calls are TRBV19 and TRBJ1-5; a possible D gene is TRBD1 (5 bases). Trimming took off 0 bases at V and 4 bases at J, with 10 bases between the two ends. The CDR3 totals 15 residues. From germline, CDR1 is LNHDA and CDR2 SQIVND (reference sequence). The CDR3 is CASSIDGARNQPQHF. The CDR3, as DNA: TGTGCCAGTAGTATAGATGGGGCGAGGAATCAGCCCCAGCATTTT. The full variable domain, rest sourced from reference TRBV19 and TRBJ1-5, is DGGITQSPKYLFRKEGQNVTLSCEQNLNHDAMYWYRQDPGQGLRLIYYSQIVNDFQKGDIAEGYSVSREKKESFPLTVTSAQKNPTAFYLCASSIDGARNQPQHFGDGTRLSIL.

This clone was seen a single time. The chain is built from TRBV4-1 and TRBJ2-1, with D hard to call. The germline V gene has CDR1 MGHRA and CDR2 YSYEKL. V gave up 0 bases and J gave up 0 bases, with 12 bases separating them. The CDR3 length is 17 residues. The CDR3: CASSQDLGFTSYNEQFF. The CDR3, as DNA: TGCGCCAGCAGCCAAGATCTGGGGTTCACCTCCTACAATGAGCAGTTCTTC.

In nucleotides, the CDR3 is TGTGCCAGCTCACCATTCGATTCAGATTCACCCCTCCACTTT. Protein: CASSPFDSDSPLHF. J is TRBJ1-6 and V is TRBV18; D is unclear. Germline assignment: CDR1 KGHSH and CDR2 LQKENI. The CDR3 is 14 residues long. V was pared by 2 bases and J by 8 bases, with 10 bases between.

The gene calls are TRBV19 and TRBJ2-2; 11 positions agree with TRBD1. Germline V gene data show CDR1 as LNHDA and CDR2 as SQIVND (reference sequence). CDR3 length: 15 amino acids. J was trimmed by 1 base and V by 10 bases; bases with no gene match: 5. The CDR3 DNA sequence: TGTGCCACCTGGGACAGGGGGGGGAACACCGGGGAGCTGTTTTTT. Its protein is CATWDRGGNTGELFF.

This sequence joins TRBV7-4 and TRBJ2-2; the D is unclear. The CDR3 length is 15 residues. Germline CDR1 reads SGHVT; CDR2 reads SQSDAQ. V was clipped by 3 bases and J by 0 bases, with 8 bases between them. CDR3 DNA: TGTGCCAGCAGCTTCTGTCGATCGAACACCGGGGAGCTGTTTTTT. It specifies CASSFCRSNTGELFF.

This rearrangement joins TRBV6-4 to TRBJ2-3; 11 bases are shared with TRBD2. V trimming: 0 bases; J trimming: 8 bases; junction bases outside the gene matches: 4. The CDR3 covers 15 residues. The germline gives CDR1 MRHNA, CDR2 SNTAGT. The CDR3 bases are TGTGCCAGCAGTGACTCGACTAGCGGGGTGGCTACGCAGTATTTT. Residues: CASSDSTSGVATQYF.

This sequence joins TRBV6-1 and TRBJ1-3; D might be TRBD1 (6 bases). This CDR3 is 14 amino acids long. Germline loops: CDR1 MNHNS, CDR2 SASEGT. Trimming left V 7 bases short and J 4 bases short, with 14 bases between. In DNA form, the CDR3 reads TGTGCCAGCAACACAGGGAGTTCAGGAAACACCATATATTTT. Its translation is CASNTGSSGNTIYF.

The chain uses TRBV30 and TRBJ1-1, with TRBD1 as a possible D gene (6 bases). The germline CDR1 and CDR2 sequences are GTSNPN and SVGIG (reference sequence). V was pared by 4 bases and J by 4 bases, with 13 bases between. The CDR3 runs to 13 residues. The chain's CDR3 is CAWNTGWGTEAFF. The CDR3 coding sequence is TGTGCCTGGAATACAGGGTGGGGCACTGAAGCTTTCTTT.